What follows are 30 T cell receptor beta chains derived from one specimen sequenced in a study of cytomegalovirus exposure and HLA in healthy donors. With 60 Vbeta and 13 Jbeta primers, the PCR was carried out. Only in-frame clones appear in the TCRdb table, and some are missing; sequencing was by immunoSEQ multiplex PCR. The sample lists approximately 140,000 clones; about 80% were seen once. The specimen sequenced was PBMCs. These receptor sequences come from a man in his thirties or forties in good health and CMV-seronegative.

CDR3: CASSLTGGAGANVLTF. The CDR3 DNA follows: TGTGCCAGCAGCTTGACAGGGGGCGCTGGGGCCAACGTCCTGACTTTC. The chain links TRBV7-9 to TRBJ2-6, with 10 nucleotides matching TRBD1. The germline V gene has CDR1 SEHNR and CDR2 FQNEAQ (reference sequence). J was trimmed by 2 bases and V by 3 bases; bases with no gene match: 1. There are 16 residues in the CDR3. Full variable domain (remainder filled in from reference TRBV7-9 and TRBJ2-6): DTGVSQNPRHKITKRGQNVTFRCDPISEHNRLYWYRQTLGQGPEFLTYFQNEAQLEKSRLLSDRFSAERPKGSFSTLEIQRTEQGDSAMYLCASSLTGGAGANVLTFGAGSRLTVL.

The chain combines TRBV6-1 with TRBJ2-7; 7 positions match TRBD1. Losses at the gene ends were 4 bases for V and 1 base for J; bases not matched to a gene: 4. The CDR3 runs 14 residues. Germline V gene lookup returns CDR1 MNHNS and CDR2 SASEGT. CDR3 DNA sequence: TGTGCCAGCAGTGCACGACAGGGATCCTACGAGCAGTACTTC. It encodes CASSARQGSYEQYF.

The genes are TRBV19 and TRBJ1-2; 7 bases map to TRBD1. With 6 bases clipped from V and 5 bases from J, the junction kept 6 bases outside the gene matches. The CDR3 has 13 amino acids. Germline assignment: CDR1 LNHDA and CDR2 SQIVND (reference sequence). The CDR3 here is CASSPQGGYGYTF. DNA for the CDR3: TGTGCCAGTAGCCCCCAGGGGGGATATGGCTACACCTTC.

The rearrangement joins TRBV5-1 to TRBJ2-1; 7 bases are shared with TRBD2. The CDR3 has 13 residues. Unmatched junction bases numbered 6, after V lost 4 bases and J lost 8 bases. Per germline, CDR1 SGHRS and CDR2 YFSETQ. The CDR3 region is CASSPGGGHEQFF. In DNA, the CDR3 is TGCGCCAGCAGCCCTGGGGGGGGTCATGAGCAGTTCTTC.

The chain employs TRBV10-1 and TRBJ1-3, with 10 bases lining up with TRBD1. The germline V gene has CDR1 WNHNN and CDR2 SYGVQD (reference sequence). V gave up 2 bases and J gave up 5 bases; unmatched junction bases: 15. The CDR3 has 19 residues. CDR3 loop: CASSEDRDRGGGRRNTIYF. The CDR3 DNA reads TGCGCCAGCAGTGAGGACCGGGACAGGGGCGGCGGTCGTAGAAACACCATATATTTT.

This clone appeared a few times. The J gene is TRBJ1-1, the V gene TRBV11-2; D possibly corresponds to TRBD1 (5 bases). The CDR3 sequence is 16 residues long. V dropped 3 bases and J dropped 5 bases, with 19 bases sitting between them. CDR1 and CDR2 (germline): SGHAT, FQNNGV. The CDR3, as DNA: TGTGCCAGCAGCTTGGTAATGGGGCAGGCTAAGACTGAAGCTTTCTTT. Translation: CASSLVMGQAKTEAFF.

The chain is built from TRBV28 and TRBJ1-4; the match to TRBD1 covers 7 bases. CDR1 is MDHEN, CDR2 SYDVKM, per germline. Losses at the gene ends were 2 bases for V and 0 bases for J; bases not matched to a gene: 6. This CDR3 region has 17 residues. The CDR3 spells CASSLQGVTATNEKLFF. The CDR3 region has the DNA TGTGCCAGCAGTTTACAGGGGGTGACTGCAACTAATGAAAAACTGTTTTTT.

This chain uses TRBV19 with TRBJ1-4, with a weak D call TRBD1 (6 bases). The CDR3 runs to 14 residues. CDR1 and CDR2 from the germline V gene are LNHDA and SQIVND (reference sequence). V was clipped by 5 bases and J by 5 bases, with 12 bases between them. The CDR3 DNA reads as TGTGCCAGTAGTGCCCGGGACAAAAATGAAAAACTGTTTTTT. It encodes CASSARDKNEKLFF.

The chain recombines TRBV19 with TRBJ2-1; D is unresolved. V was trimmed by 1 base and J by 4 bases, leaving 5 bases between them. The germline gives CDR1 LNHDA, CDR2 SQIVND (reference sequence). The CDR3 covers 13 residues. The CDR3: CASSIGRYNEQFF. The CDR3 coding sequence is TGTGCCAGTAGTATAGGCAGGTACAATGAGCAGTTCTTC.

The chain recombines TRBV28 with TRBJ1-2, with D unresolved. V lost 6 bases, J lost 4 bases, and 12 bases lay in between. Germline V CDR1 and CDR2: MDHEN, SYDVKM. The CDR3 runs 13 residues. As DNA, the CDR3 is TGTGCCAGCAGCGGACTAAACTTCTATGGCTACACCTTC. This gives the protein CASSGLNFYGYTF.

This clone has more than one count but fewer than ten. The genes are TRBV7-9 and TRBJ1-1; TRBD1 aligns across 8 bases. The germline V gene has CDR1 SEHNR and CDR2 FQNEAQ (reference sequence). Losses at the gene ends were 4 bases for V and 1 base for J; bases not matched to a gene: 5. The CDR3 runs to 15 residues. In nucleotides, the CDR3 is TGTGCCAGCAGCTCACAGGGGGTTCGGAACACTGAAGCTTTCTTT. This gives the protein CASSSQGVRNTEAFF. Full variable domain (outside the CDR3, taken from reference TRBV7-9 and TRBJ1-1): DTGVSQNPRHKITKRGQNVTFRCDPISEHNRLYWYRQTLGQGPEFLTYFQNEAQLEKSRLLSDRFSAERPKGSFSTLEIQRTEQGDSAMYLCASSSQGVRNTEAFFGQGTRLTVV.

Here the CDR3 DNA reads TGTGCCAGCTCTCCCGGGACAGGGCGCTATGGCTACACCTTC. It yields the protein CASSPGTGRYGYTF. The chain combines TRBV18 with TRBJ1-2; 9 bases are a match to TRBD1. Looked up from germline, CDR1 is KGHSH and CDR2 is LQKENI. This CDR3 contains 14 residues. V gave up 6 bases and J gave up 4 bases; unmatched junction bases: 6.

The sample holds one count of this clone. The V and J genes are TRBV7-9 and TRBJ1-5, with TRBD1 matching 8 bases. The CDR3 extends over 15 amino acids. The trim removed 5 bases at V and 5 bases at J, leaving 8 bases unmatched. The germline gives CDR1 SEHNR, CDR2 FQNEAQ (reference sequence). The chain's CDR3 is CASSRGTGQDQPQHF. Here the CDR3 DNA reads TGTGCCAGCAGCCGCGGGACAGGTCAAGATCAGCCCCAGCATTTT.

The gene calls are TRBV5-4 and TRBJ1-2, with D unclear. This CDR3 comprises 15 residues. Germline lookup yields CDR1 SGHNT and CDR2 YYREEE (reference sequence). V shed 0 bases and J shed 2 bases, with 11 bases lying between them. The CDR3 coding sequence is TGTGCCAGCAGCTTGGATCGGGGAGCAAACTATGGCTACACCTTC. Translating gives CASSLDRGANYGYTF.

The J gene is TRBJ1-3, the V gene TRBV2; TRBD1 agrees at 9 bases. Germline V CDR1 and CDR2: SNHLY, FYNNEI. Losses at the gene ends were 3 bases for V and 2 bases for J; bases not matched to a gene: 5. The CDR3 contains 16 residues. The CDR3 sequence: CASSDETGGPGNTIYF. The CDR3, as DNA: TGTGCCAGCAGTGATGAAACAGGGGGCCCTGGAAACACCATATATTTT.

The sample holds a few counts of this clone. The chain combines TRBV25-1 with TRBJ2-7; TRBD1 aligns across 7 bases. Germline loops: CDR1 MGHDK, CDR2 SYGVNS. J lost 0 bases, V lost 4 bases, and 12 bases had no gene match. This CDR3 region has 17 residues. The CDR3 DNA follows: TGTGCCAGCAGTGCCTTCGAGGGGACAGCCAGCTCCTACGAGCAGTACTTC. Its translation is CASSAFEGTASSYEQYF.

This sequence joins TRBV9 and TRBJ2-1; D is undetermined. Trimming cost V 0 bases and J 6 bases, with 10 bases left between them. CDR3 length equals 14 residues. Germline V gene sequence: CDR1 SGDLS, CDR2 YYNGEE. CDR3 nucleotide sequence: TGTGCCAGCAGCGTAGTAGTGGCAGGCAATGAGCAGTTCTTC. Amino acid sequence: CASSVVVAGNEQFF.

The rearrangement uses TRBV5-1 and TRBJ1-1; no definite D call. This CDR3 has 14 amino acids. V shed 5 bases and J shed 4 bases, with 15 bases lying between them. CDR1 and CDR2 (germline): SGHRS, YFSETQ. The CDR3 sequence is CASRRRGSGTEAFF. CDR3 sequence (DNA): TGCGCCAGCAGACGTCGGGGATCGGGCACTGAAGCTTTCTTT.

As DNA, the CDR3 is TGTGCCTGGAGTGTACGGACTAGCGGGAGGAAAGAGCAGTACTTC. It specifies CAWSVRTSGRKEQYF. The rearrangement joins TRBV30 to TRBJ2-7; 14 positions agree with TRBD2. J gave up 7 bases and V 0 bases, and 5 bases lay outside the gene matches. Germline V CDR1 and CDR2: GTSNPN, SVGIG (reference sequence). CDR3 size: 15 residues. Drawing the rest from reference TRBV30 and TRBJ2-7, the complete variable domain is SQTIHQWPATLVQPVGSPLSLECTVEGTSNPNLYWYRQAAGRGLQLLFYSVGIGQISSEVPQNLSASRPQDRQFILSSKKLLLSDSGFYLCAWSVRTSGRKEQYFGPGTRLTVT.

This clone was found once. J is TRBJ2-6 and V is TRBV18; TRBD2 agrees at 8 bases. The CDR3 contains 17 residues. The germline V gene encodes CDR1 KGHSH and CDR2 LQKENI. V shed 4 bases, J shed 2 bases, and the junction held 7 bases outside the gene matches. CDR3 amino acids: CASSLGLGNAGANVLTF. The CDR3 DNA reads TGTGCCAGCTCACTGGGACTAGGTAATGCTGGGGCCAACGTCCTGACTTTC.

This clone was found once. The chain carries TRBV28 and TRBJ1-2, with TRBD1 matching over 7 bases. The germline V gene has CDR1 MDHEN and CDR2 SYDVKM. There are 17 residues in the CDR3. With V trimmed by 2 bases and J by 8 bases, 17 bases remained unmatched. DNA for the CDR3: TGTGCCAGCAGTTTAACCCTACAGGGGCACTCGGTTGGGGGCTACACCTTC. Its protein product is CASSLTLQGHSVGGYTF.

This clone was detected a few times. At one of its ends the junction is not consistent with the germline gene, which may arise from a read error. This chain uses TRBV10-2 with TRBJ1-5; D not resolved. The CDR3 loop spans 15 amino acids. The V gene's germline CDR1 is WSHSY and CDR2 SAAADI. This CDR3 is CASSESNGLNQPQNF. DNA of the CDR3: TGCGCCAGCAGTGAGTCGAACGGACTCAATCAGCCCCAGAATTTT.

The chain recombines TRBV19 with TRBJ1-5; no clear D gene. The CDR3 length is 15 residues. V was pared by 2 bases and J by 9 bases, with 17 bases between. From germline, CDR1 is LNHDA and CDR2 SQIVND (reference sequence). The CDR3 here is CASSIISADRGPQHF. DNA for the CDR3: TGTGCCAGTAGTATAATATCAGCCGATAGAGGGCCCCAGCATTTT.

This clone was seen a handful of times. Written as DNA, the CDR3 is TGTGCCAGCAGTTTCGATTCACCCCTCCACTTT. Protein: CASSFDSPLHF. V is TRBV28 and J is TRBJ1-6; no reliable D call. This CDR3 region has 11 residues. Trimming pared 3 bases from V and 8 bases from J, leaving 2 bases between. The germline V gene has CDR1 MDHEN and CDR2 SYDVKM.

This clone has only one observation. In DNA, the CDR3 is TGTGCCAGCTCAACCCGACAGGTCACCTACAATGAGCAGTTCTTC. Its protein is CASSTRQVTYNEQFF. This chain uses TRBV18 with TRBJ2-1, with a tentative D call TRBD1 (6 bases). The CDR3 is 15 residues long. CDR1 is KGHSH and CDR2 is LQKENI in the germline V gene. Trimming took off 5 bases at V and 2 bases at J, with 13 bases between the two ends.

This clone was observed a handful of times. The chain joins TRBV2 to TRBJ1-5; no clear D. CDR3 length: 12 residues. Between the trimmed V and J ends, which lost 7 bases and 5 bases, there was a span of 9 bases. Germline V gene sequence: CDR1 SNHLY, CDR2 FYNNEI. CDR3 in amino acids: CASTKEDQPQHF. The DNA of the CDR3 is TGTGCCAGCACCAAAGAGGATCAGCCCCAGCATTTT.

This chain uses TRBV7-9 with TRBJ2-1, with a weak D call TRBD2 (6 bases). The CDR3 totals 12 residues. The V end was cut by 5 bases, the J end by 7 bases, with 9 bases between. In germline, CDR1 is SEHNR, CDR2 FQNEAQ (reference sequence). Here the CDR3 DNA reads TGTGCCAGCAGCCTCAGCGGGAATGAGCAGTTCTTC. This translates into CASSLSGNEQFF.

The chain uses TRBV5-1 and TRBJ1-2; no definite D call. The CDR3 runs to 15 residues. V was shortened by 4 bases and J by 4 bases, with 17 bases between the two germline ends. Germline CDR1 is SGHRS and CDR2 is YFSETQ. CDR3 sequence reads: CASSPADRGVYGYTF. The CDR3 region has the DNA TGCGCCAGCAGCCCGGCGGACCGGGGTGTCTATGGCTACACCTTC.

V and J are TRBV5-6 and TRBJ2-1; TRBD2 aligns across 11 bases. The CDR3 is 12 residues long. Germline V CDR1 and CDR2: SGHDT, YYEEEE. Losses at the gene ends were 4 bases for V and 16 bases for J; bases not matched to a gene: 7. The CDR3 region is CASSQIAGGHFF. The CDR3 DNA reads as TGTGCCAGCAGCCAAATAGCGGGGGGGCACTTCTTC.

V gene TRBV6-1 combines with J gene TRBJ2-7; TRBD2 matches at 11 bases. This CDR3 has 15 amino acids. Germline CDR1 reads MNHNS; CDR2 reads SASEGT. Trimming cost V 6 bases and J 0 bases; bases outside gene matches: 4. CDR3 in amino acids: CASSAGLADSYEQYF. CDR3 nucleotide sequence: TGTGCCAGCAGCGCGGGACTAGCGGACTCCTACGAGCAGTACTTC.